The following is a TCR beta chain sequence with its context. This receptor's antigen is unknown. There are no base qualities to consult, and no much larger clone falls within one base. The sample belongs to a study of blood T cell repertoires in COVID-19 (dated by TCRdb to between 2020 and 2021). The study in broad terms: ImmuneRACE Cohort 3 recovered participants were defined by two consecutive negative NP/OP PCR tests, healthcare professional clearance, or symptom resolution. A freely available public database, intended as a resource for researchers studying the immune response to SARS-CoV-2, is where the repertoires were released. Subjects who had been exposed to COVID-19, were actively infected with it, or had recovered from it provided the deeply sampled blood TCRbeta repertoires that made up the dataset. A de-identified subject ID, COVID-19 status, age in years and sex were almost always included in the sample metadata. The prospective study material was composed of cDNA or gDNA derived from T cells, B-cell-depleted T cells, or PBMCs. The samples were drawn from the first 160 participants of the ongoing ImmuneRACE study and from some 1,300 subjects provided by 6 global collaborators. HLA class I and class II types, where available, came from metadata supplied by the sample provider rather than from assay-based typing. The collaborator samples originated in the United States, Italy and Spain and spanned the acute and convalescent phases of COVID-19.

Broader findings and caveats from the paper: How much clinical and demographic metadata was included differed by source and by participant, and the metadata was provided uncurated.

Enrolling through a virtual design, the prospective study's participants ranged in age from roughly 18 to 90 years and lived across roughly 23 United States geographic areas. To assign participants to cohorts, the prospective study relied on clinical history that participants themselves reported in a screening survey and a study questionnaire. In the prospective study, whole blood, serum and a nasopharyngeal or oropharyngeal swab were collected from each participant by mobile phlebotomists. Additional blood draws and questionnaires over an approximately two-month period could optionally be provided by prospective study participants. Blood samples from the prospective study were shipped frozen or at room temperature prior to DNA extraction. The trim is 7 bases for V and 2 bases for J, with a gap of 15 bases between the germline ends. Including cysteine and phenylalanine, the CDR3 has 14 amino acids. Only CDR3 DNA is held: 42 bases, read in frame from base 1. CDR1 and CDR2 are drawn from the germline V gene: MDHEN, SYDVKM.

The immunoSEQ Assay, a bias-controlled multiplex PCR, was used to amplify TCRbeta CDR3 regions from genomic DNA. Under the source paper's analysis protocol: The number of nucleated cells in each sample was estimated from the amplification of reference gene primers within the assay. To quantify the absolute abundance of each unique TCRbeta CDR3 rearrangement, sequence reads were collapsed and filtered. For each sample, productive Simpson clonality was calculated by taking the square root of Simpson's diversity index across productive rearrangements. TCRdb's version of the immuneACCESS table is confined to in-frame rearrangements and falls short of the full clone set. An unresolved V gene accounts for under half of the shortfall where checked; the remainder is of unknown origin. The V and J calls and the clone size are those of that table, but D and trimming were determined from the DNA. Across this sample there are about 170,000 clones, with less than 80% seen only once. Around 20% of the sample is taken by the ten largest.

What was sequenced was PBMCs or T cells enriched from blood (not recorded which). This TCR was recovered from a woman in her seventies in a cohort exposed to, infected with or recovered from COVID-19 (not recorded which). The chain is made from TRBV28 and TRBJ2-7; possibly the D gene is TRBD2, per 6 matching bases. The DNA reads as follows: TGTGCCAGCACCTTGGGGGGACTGGCCTACGAGCAGTACTTC. Its protein is CASTLGGLAYEQYF.